This is a list of T cell receptor beta chains from one sample in a study of blood T cells in healthy people across ages. Each CDR3 protein gets one entry after TCRdb re-called the 5' RACE reads with MiXCR. Here the sample spans approximately 780,000 distinct CDR3 sequences, roughly 25% being singletons. This sample was shared with a second study, whose subject was T cells of mothers and their children.

Input material: blood. These receptors were collected from a boy younger than 18 in good health. Each CDR3 is given with its conserved first and last residue. Each record gives: clone size, V gene, J gene, D gene, CDR3 DNA, CDR3 protein. D genes are given only for firm matches. Size tells how often a clone was seen (once, few, many) or the class of an expanded clone, and some rows leave it out.

>few|TRBV7-6|TRBJ2-5|NA
TGTGCCAGCAGCTTCTCAACAAGGGGCCTTCAAGAGACCCAGTACTTC
CASSFSTRGLQETQYF
>few|TRBV29-1|TRBJ2-3|TRBD1
TGCAGCGTTGTGGGTGGACAGGGGATACCAGATACGCAGTATTTT
CSVVGGQGIPDTQYF
>NA|TRBV6-2/TRBV6-3|TRBJ2-5|TRBD1
TGTGCCAGCAGTTACTCGACAGGGACCTTTCAAGAGACCCAGTACTTC
CASSYSTGTFQETQYF
>NA|TRBV5-1|TRBJ2-1|TRBD2
TGCGCCAGCAGCTCCGGGGGGATCTACAATGAGCAGTTCTTC
CASSSGGIYNEQFF
>few|TRBV20-1|TRBJ2-5|NA
TGCAGTGCTAGAGATCCCGGGGTCCAAGAGACCCAGTACTTC
CSARDPGVQETQYF
>NA|TRBV30|TRBJ2-1|TRBD1
TGTGCCTGGAGTTCTCGACAGGGGTACAATGAGCAGTTCTTC
CAWSSRQGYNEQFF
>NA|TRBV20-1|TRBJ2-5|TRBD2
TGCAGTGCTTTAGCGGGGGGGACCCACAGGGAGACCCAGTACTTC
CSALAGGTHRETQYF
>few|TRBV29-1|TRBJ1-1|TRBD1
TGCAGCGTCGCGACAGGGGGCACGAACACTGAAGCTTTCTTT
CSVATGGTNTEAFF
>NA|TRBV7-9|TRBJ2-5|TRBD2
TGTGCCAGCAGCCAGATAGCGGGGGGAGGCGAGGAAGAGACCCAGTACTTC
CASSQIAGGGEEETQYF
>few|TRBV20-1|TRBJ2-5|TRBD1
TGCAGTGCTACAACAGGGGCCCAAGAGACCCAGTACTTC
CSATTGAQETQYF
>NA|TRBV12-5|TRBJ2-1|NA
TGTGCTAGTGGTTTGCCTACACCGGGGGACGGAAGCAATGAGCAGTTCTTC
CASGLPTPGDGSNEQFF
>NA|TRBV7-9|TRBJ1-5|NA
TGTGCCAGCAGCTTAGCTGGATCCTTGAATCAGCCCCAGCATTTT
CASSLAGSLNQPQHF
>few|TRBV10-3|TRBJ1-2|TRBD1
TGTGCCATCAGGAACAGGGGGAACTATGGCTACACCTTC
CAIRNRGNYGYTF
>NA|TRBV3-1|TRBJ1-1|NA
TGTGCCAGCAGCTCTCGGACGGAGAACATTGAAGCTTTCTTT
CASSSRTENIEAFF
>NA|TRBV3-1|TRBJ2-5|TRBD2
TGTGCCAGCAGCCAAACTCCGGGACTAGGGAAGACCCAGTACTTC
CASSQTPGLGKTQYF
>few|TRBV9|TRBJ2-3|TRBD2
TGTGCCAGCAGCGGCCTAAAAGGGACTAGCGGGGGAGGAGTTAGCACAGATACGCAGTATTTT
CASSGLKGTSGGGVSTDTQYF
>NA|TRBV5-4|TRBJ2-3|NA
TGTGCCAGCAGCTTTACCGGGGGGCCGAGCACAGATACGCAGTATTTT
CASSFTGGPSTDTQYF
>few|TRBV15|TRBJ2-1|TRBD1
TGTGCCACCAGCAGAGCCGGGACAGGGAAGAATGAGCAGTTCTTC
CATSRAGTGKNEQFF
>NA|TRBV7-7|TRBJ2-5|NA
TGTGCTAGCAGCTTAGGGGGGCGGGATGTGGAGACCCAGTACTTC
CASSLGGRDVETQYF
>many|TRBV18|TRBJ2-5|NA
TGTGCCAGCTCCCCGCCGAGTCGCGAGACCCAGTACTTC
CASSPPSRETQYF
>NA|TRBV5-1|TRBJ1-1|NA
TGCGCCAGCAGCTTGGGGGGCCTTGCGGACACTGAAGCTTTCTTT
CASSLGGLADTEAFF
>NA|TRBV12-3/TRBV12-4|TRBJ2-7|NA
TGTGCCAGCAGTTTGGACAGCCGCTACGAGCAGTACTTC
CASSLDSRYEQYF
>few|TRBV9|TRBJ1-2|NA
TGTGCCAGCAGCGTAGGAGGAACGATGGCGGGGGGCTACACCTTC
CASSVGGTMAGGYTF
>NA|TRBV29-1|TRBJ2-5|NA
TGCAGCGTTGAAGATCCTCTCGAGGGCAGAACTTACCAAGAGACCCAGTACTTC
CSVEDPLEGRTYQETQYF
>NA|TRBV4-1|TRBJ1-2|NA
TGCGCCAGCAGCCCCCCCTCCGGGGGCTATGGCTACACCTTC
CASSPPSGGYGYTF
>NA|TRBV9|TRBJ2-3|NA
TGTGCCAGCAGCGTAGGGGGACCCCCAGATACGCAGTATTTT
CASSVGGPPDTQYF
>few|TRBV20-1|TRBJ1-2|NA
TGCAGTGCTAGTGAATCCGGGCCCATCTATGGCTACACCTTC
CSASESGPIYGYTF
>NA|TRBV6-5|TRBJ1-1|NA
TGTGCCAGCAGTCTCCAGGGTACCCCTAACACTGAAGCTTTCTTT
CASSLQGTPNTEAFF
>NA|TRBV7-2|TRBJ1-5|NA
TGTGCCAGCAGCTTAGCGGCATCGTATAGCAATCAGCCCCAGCATTTT
CASSLAASYSNQPQHF
>few|TRBV5-1|TRBJ2-5|TRBD2
TGCGCCAGCAGCTTGGACGGGGGGACCTCGGGGAAGTACTTC
CASSLDGGTSGKYF
>few|TRBV7-2|TRBJ2-3|TRBD2
TGTGCCAGCAGCTTATCTGGACTAGTGAGCACAGATACGCAGTATTTT
CASSLSGLVSTDTQYF
>few|TRBV7-2|TRBJ1-3|NA
TGTGCCAGCAGCTTAGCAGGGCAGAAGAACACCATATATTTT
CASSLAGQKNTIYF
>NA|TRBV6-5|TRBJ1-2|NA
TGTGCCAGCAGTTTACGAGACACCTTCTATGGCTACACCTTC
CASSLRDTFYGYTF
>NA|TRBV7-9|TRBJ1-3|NA
TGTGCCAGCAGCCCCCAGAACACCATATATTTT
CASSPQNTIYF
>NA|TRBV12-3/TRBV12-4|TRBJ1-2|NA
TGTGCCAGCAGTCGGTCGGTGGGCAGGGGAGTCTATGGCTACACCTTC
CASSRSVGRGVYGYTF
>NA|TRBV29-1|TRBJ2-7|NA
TGCAGCGTTGAGACCTCTTACGAGCAGTACTTC
CSVETSYEQYF
>NA|TRBV19|TRBJ2-1|TRBD2
TGTGCCAGTAGTATGGGGCGGGAGAAGTTCTTC
CASSMGREKFF